This TCR beta chain was retrieved from a study of blood T cells in healthy people across ages. The study recruited healthy Caucasian donors from Russia who were aged about 6 to 95. Peripheral blood from each donor was collected in a volume of about 9.9 milliliters. Next came a second PCR, run for about 6 to 12 cycles, which used a sample-barcoded 5' primer along with a J-beta primer mix. TCRdb ran MiXCR on the 5' RACE reads and lists one entry per CDR3 protein. Of over 1,500,000 distinct CDR3 sequences detected, around 40% appear once; the ten largest clones hold roughly 24%. About this clonotype itself: Its antigen is unidentified.

Study-wide results and limits: Diversity estimates drawn from one million T cells were deemed underestimates.

The CDR3 has 16 amino acids. The J segment lost 5 bases and the V segment lost 7 bases, leaving 12 bases of the junction unmatched. Germline loops: CDR1 SGHTA, CDR2 FQGNSA. Specimen: blood. The chain combines TRBV7-2 with TRBJ1-5, with 9 nucleotides matching TRBD1. The TCR was taken from a human donor in good health. This CDR3 is CASTQAGQGFDQPQHF. The CDR3 nucleotides read TGTGCCAGCACCCAGGCGGGACAGGGTTTCGATCAGCCCCAGCATTTT.